This T cell receptor (beta chain) emerged from a study of T cells in Graves' hyperthyroidism and ophthalmopathy. Clinical Activity Scores of at least 3, NOSPECS grades of at least 4 and durations under 3 months characterized ophthalmopathy patients. Lactation, pregnancy, other autoimmune disease or uncontrolled infection excluded patients. General study results and limits: Ophthalmopathy stood apart from stable hyperthyroidism in a 13 V-J model. Peripheral blood also featured most of the thyroid clonotypes expanded above 0.001.

The CDR3 runs to 17 residues. V shed 5 bases, J shed 5 bases, and the junction held 9 bases outside the gene matches. Germline V gives CDR1 SEHNR, CDR2 FQNEAQ (reference sequence). From RNA transcripts, TCR beta CDR3 regions were amplified. In the first-round RT-PCR of the TCR CDR3, the HTBI primer set was used. MiXCR was run by TCRdb on the multiplex PCR reads, yielding one entry per CDR3 protein. Of roughly 280,000 distinct CDR3 sequences listed, about 20% are singletons. This clonotype was detected only a few times. Its antigen is unidentified. The sequencing sample was made of blood. This clonotype was obtained from a man aged 25-45 years with Graves' ophthalmopathy. The chain links TRBV7-9 to TRBJ2-1, with 13 positions matching TRBD2. CDR3 amino acids: CASSPRTSGSPNNEQFF. The CDR3 DNA reads TGTGCCAGCAGCCCCCGGACTAGCGGGAGTCCTAACAATGAGCAGTTCTTC. Together with reference TRBV7-9 and TRBJ2-1, the CDR3 gives the full variable domain: DTGVSQNPRHKITKRGQNVTFRCDPISEHNRLYWYRQTLGQGPEFLTYFQNEAQLEKSRLLSDRFSAERPKGSFSTLEIQRTEQGDSAMYLCASSPRTSGSPNNEQFFGPGTRLTVL.